The sequence of this T cell receptor (beta chain) was determined in a study of blood T cell repertoires in COVID-19. Some clones are missing from TCRdb's copy, which holds only in-frame ones; the method was immunoSEQ multiplex PCR. The sample yields 250,000 to 350,000 clones, approximately 85% seen once. Germline V CDR1 and CDR2: MDHEN, SYDVKM. Trimming left V 2 bases short and J 5 bases short, with 15 bases between. CDR3 size: 15 residues. The sequence derives from a woman younger than 45 who had recovered from COVID-19. Sequences were obtained from PBMCs or T cells enriched from blood (not recorded which). The chain combines TRBV28 with TRBJ1-2; D gene unclear. Here the CDR3 DNA reads TGTGCCAGCAGTTTAGGGGAGACGGTGGGATATGGCTACACCTTC. Translating gives CASSLGETVGYGYTF.